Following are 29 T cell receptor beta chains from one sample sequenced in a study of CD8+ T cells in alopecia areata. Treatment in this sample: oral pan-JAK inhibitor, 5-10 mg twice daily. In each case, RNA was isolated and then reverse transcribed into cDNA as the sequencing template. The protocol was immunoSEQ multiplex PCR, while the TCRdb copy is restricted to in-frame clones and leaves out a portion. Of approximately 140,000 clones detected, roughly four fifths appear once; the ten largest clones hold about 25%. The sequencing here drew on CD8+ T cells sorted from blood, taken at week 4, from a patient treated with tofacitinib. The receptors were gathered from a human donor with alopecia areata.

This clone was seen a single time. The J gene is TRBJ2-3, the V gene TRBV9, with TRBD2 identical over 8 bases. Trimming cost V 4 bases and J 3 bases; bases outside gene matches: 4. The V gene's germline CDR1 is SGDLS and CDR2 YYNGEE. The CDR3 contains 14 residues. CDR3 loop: CASSPRLATDTQYF. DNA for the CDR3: TGTGCCAGCAGCCCAAGACTAGCGACAGATACGCAGTATTTT.

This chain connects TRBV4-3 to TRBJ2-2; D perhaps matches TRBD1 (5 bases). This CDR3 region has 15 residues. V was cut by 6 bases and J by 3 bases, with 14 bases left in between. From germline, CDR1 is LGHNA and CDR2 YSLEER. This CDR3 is CASSVGVVDTGELFF. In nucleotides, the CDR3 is TGCGCCAGCAGTGTAGGGGTAGTTGACACCGGGGAGCTGTTTTTT.

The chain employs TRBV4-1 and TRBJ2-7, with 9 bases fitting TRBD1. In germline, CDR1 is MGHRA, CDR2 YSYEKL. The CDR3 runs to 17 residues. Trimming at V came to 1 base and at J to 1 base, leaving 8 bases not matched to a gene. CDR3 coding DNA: TGCGCCAGCAGCCAAGGGGTCATAGGGACAGGGTCCTACGAGCAGTACTTC. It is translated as CASSQGVIGTGSYEQYF.

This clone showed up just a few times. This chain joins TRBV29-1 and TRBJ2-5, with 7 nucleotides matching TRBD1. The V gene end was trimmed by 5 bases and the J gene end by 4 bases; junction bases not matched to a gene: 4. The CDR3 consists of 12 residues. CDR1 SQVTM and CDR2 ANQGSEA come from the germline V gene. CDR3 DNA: TGCAGCGTTCCCGGACAGGTAGAGACCCAGTACTTC. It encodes CSVPGQVETQYF.

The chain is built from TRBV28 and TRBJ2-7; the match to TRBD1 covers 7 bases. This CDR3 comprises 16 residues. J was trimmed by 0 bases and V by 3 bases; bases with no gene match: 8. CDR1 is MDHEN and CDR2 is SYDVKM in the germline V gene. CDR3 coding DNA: TGTGCCAGCAGTTTCCCTTCCGGGACAGACTCCTACGAGCAGTACTTC. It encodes CASSFPSGTDSYEQYF.

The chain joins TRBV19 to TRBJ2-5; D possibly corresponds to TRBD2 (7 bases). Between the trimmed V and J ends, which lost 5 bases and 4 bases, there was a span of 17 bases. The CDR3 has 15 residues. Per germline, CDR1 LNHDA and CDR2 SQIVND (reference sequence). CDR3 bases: TGTGCCAGTAGTCCTCGCCCGGGGGGCGGAGAGACCCAGTACTTC. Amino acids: CASSPRPGGGETQYF.

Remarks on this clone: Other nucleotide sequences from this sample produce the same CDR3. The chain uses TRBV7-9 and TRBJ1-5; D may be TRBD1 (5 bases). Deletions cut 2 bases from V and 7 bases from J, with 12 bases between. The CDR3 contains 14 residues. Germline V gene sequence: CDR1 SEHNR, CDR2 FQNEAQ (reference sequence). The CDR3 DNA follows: TGTGCCAGCAGCTTACCGGGCAGGGACCAGCCCCAGCATTTT. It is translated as CASSLPGRDQPQHF.

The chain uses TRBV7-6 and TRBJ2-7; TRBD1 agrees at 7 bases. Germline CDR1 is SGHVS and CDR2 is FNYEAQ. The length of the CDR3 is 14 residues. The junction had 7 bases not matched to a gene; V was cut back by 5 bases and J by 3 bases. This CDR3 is CASSLGQESYEQYF. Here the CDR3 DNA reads TGTGCCAGCAGCCTTGGACAGGAGAGCTACGAGCAGTACTTC.

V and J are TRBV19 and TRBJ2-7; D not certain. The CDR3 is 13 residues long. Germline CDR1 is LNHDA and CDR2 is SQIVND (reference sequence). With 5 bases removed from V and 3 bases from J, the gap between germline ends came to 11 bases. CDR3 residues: CASSAAPDYEQYF. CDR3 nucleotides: TGTGCCAGTAGTGCCGCCCCCGACTACGAGCAGTACTTC. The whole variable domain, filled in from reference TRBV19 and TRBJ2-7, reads DGGITQSPKYLFRKEGQNVTLSCEQNLNHDAMYWYRQDPGQGLRLIYYSQIVNDFQKGDIAEGYSVSREKKESFPLTVTSAQKNPTAFYLCASSAAPDYEQYFGPGTRLTVT.

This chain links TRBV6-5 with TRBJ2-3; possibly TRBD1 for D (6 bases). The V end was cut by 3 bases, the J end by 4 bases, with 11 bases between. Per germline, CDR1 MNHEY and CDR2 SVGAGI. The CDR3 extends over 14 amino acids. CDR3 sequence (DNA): TGTGCCAGCAGTTATCAGGGGCTGGCAGATACGCAGTATTTT. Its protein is CASSYQGLADTQYF.

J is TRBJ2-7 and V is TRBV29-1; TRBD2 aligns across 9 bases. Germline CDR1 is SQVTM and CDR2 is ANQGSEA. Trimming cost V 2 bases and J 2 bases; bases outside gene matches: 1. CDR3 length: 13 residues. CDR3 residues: CSVEIAGAYEQYF. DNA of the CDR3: TGCAGCGTTGAAATAGCGGGGGCCTACGAGCAGTACTTC.

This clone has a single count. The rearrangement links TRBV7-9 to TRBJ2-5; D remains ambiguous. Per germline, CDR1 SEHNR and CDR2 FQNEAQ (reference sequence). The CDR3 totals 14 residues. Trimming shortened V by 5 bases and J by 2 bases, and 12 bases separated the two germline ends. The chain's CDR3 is CASSHRESQETQYF. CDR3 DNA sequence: TGTGCCAGCAGCCACCGTGAGAGTCAAGAGACCCAGTACTTC.

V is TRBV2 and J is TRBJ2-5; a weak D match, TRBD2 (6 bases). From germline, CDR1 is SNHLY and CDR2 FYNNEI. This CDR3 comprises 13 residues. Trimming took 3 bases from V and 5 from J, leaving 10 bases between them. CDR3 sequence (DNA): TGTGCCAGCAGTGATGGGGACTTGGAGACCCAGTACTTC. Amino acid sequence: CASSDGDLETQYF.

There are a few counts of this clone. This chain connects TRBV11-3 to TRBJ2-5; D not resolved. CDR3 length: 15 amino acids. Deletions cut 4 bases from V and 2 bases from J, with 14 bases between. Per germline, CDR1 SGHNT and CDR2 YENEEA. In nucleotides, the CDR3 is TGTGCCAGCAGCTCCCTCGCCGGCGGTCAAGAGACCCAGTACTTC. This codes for CASSSLAGGQETQYF.

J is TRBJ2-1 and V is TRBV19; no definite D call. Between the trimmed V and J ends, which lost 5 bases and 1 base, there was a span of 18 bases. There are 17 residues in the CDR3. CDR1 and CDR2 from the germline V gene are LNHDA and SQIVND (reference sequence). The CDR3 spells CASSHPTIVPSYNEQFF. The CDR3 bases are TGTGCCAGTAGTCACCCAACAATCGTCCCATCCTACAATGAGCAGTTCTTC.

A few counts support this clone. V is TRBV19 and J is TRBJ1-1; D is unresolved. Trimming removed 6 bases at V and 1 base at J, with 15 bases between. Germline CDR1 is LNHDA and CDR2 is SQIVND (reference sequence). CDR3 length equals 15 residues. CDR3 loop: CASSAPEGRNTEAFF. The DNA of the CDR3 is TGTGCCAGTAGCGCCCCAGAAGGGAGGAACACTGAAGCTTTCTTT. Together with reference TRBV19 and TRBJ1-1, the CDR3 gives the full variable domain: DGGITQSPKYLFRKEGQNVTLSCEQNLNHDAMYWYRQDPGQGLRLIYYSQIVNDFQKGDIAEGYSVSREKKESFPLTVTSAQKNPTAFYLCASSAPEGRNTEAFFGQGTRLTVV.

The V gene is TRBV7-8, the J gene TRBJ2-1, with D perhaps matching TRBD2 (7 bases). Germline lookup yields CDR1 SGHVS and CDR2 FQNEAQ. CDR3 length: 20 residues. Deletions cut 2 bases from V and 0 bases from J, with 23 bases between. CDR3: CASSLPRTSGGHSSYNEQFF. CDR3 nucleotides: TGTGCCAGCAGCTTACCCCGGACTAGTGGGGGGCACTCCTCCTACAATGAGCAGTTCTTC.

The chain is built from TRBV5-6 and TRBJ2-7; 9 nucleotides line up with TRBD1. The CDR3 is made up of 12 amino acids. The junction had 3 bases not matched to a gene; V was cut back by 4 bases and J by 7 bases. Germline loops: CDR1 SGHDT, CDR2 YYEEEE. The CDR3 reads CASSRTGVEQYF. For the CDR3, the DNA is TGTGCCAGCAGCAGGACAGGGGTTGAGCAGTACTTC.

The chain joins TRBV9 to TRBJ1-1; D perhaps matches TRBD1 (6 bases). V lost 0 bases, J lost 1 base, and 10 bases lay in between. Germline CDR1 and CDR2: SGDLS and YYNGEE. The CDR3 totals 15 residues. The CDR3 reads CASSVAAGQNTEAFF. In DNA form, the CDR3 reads TGTGCCAGCAGCGTAGCCGCGGGACAGAACACTGAAGCTTTCTTT.

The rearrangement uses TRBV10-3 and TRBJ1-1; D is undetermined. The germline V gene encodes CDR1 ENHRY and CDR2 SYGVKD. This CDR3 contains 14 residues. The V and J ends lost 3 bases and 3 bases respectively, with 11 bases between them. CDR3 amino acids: CAISDTVTDTEAFF. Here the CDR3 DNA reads TGTGCCATCAGTGATACGGTTACGGACACTGAAGCTTTCTTT.

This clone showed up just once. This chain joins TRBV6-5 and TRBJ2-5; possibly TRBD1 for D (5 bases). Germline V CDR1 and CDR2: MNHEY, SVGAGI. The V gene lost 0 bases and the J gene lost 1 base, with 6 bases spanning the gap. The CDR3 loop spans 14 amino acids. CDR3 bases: TGTGCCAGCAGTTACTCAGGGGTCCAAGAGACCCAGTACTTC. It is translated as CASSYSGVQETQYF.

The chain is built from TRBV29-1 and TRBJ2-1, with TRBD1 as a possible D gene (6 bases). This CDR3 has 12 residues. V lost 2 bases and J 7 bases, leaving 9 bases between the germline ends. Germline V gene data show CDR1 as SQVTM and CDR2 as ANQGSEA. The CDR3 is CSVEKGENEQFF. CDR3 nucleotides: TGCAGCGTTGAAAAGGGGGAGAATGAGCAGTTCTTC.

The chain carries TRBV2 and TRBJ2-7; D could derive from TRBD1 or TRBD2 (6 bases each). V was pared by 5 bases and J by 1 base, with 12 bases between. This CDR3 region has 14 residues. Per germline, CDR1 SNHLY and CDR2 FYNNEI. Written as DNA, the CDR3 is TGTGCCAGCAGTAGAGGGGGGACTTCCTACGAGCAGTACTTC. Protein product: CASSRGGTSYEQYF.

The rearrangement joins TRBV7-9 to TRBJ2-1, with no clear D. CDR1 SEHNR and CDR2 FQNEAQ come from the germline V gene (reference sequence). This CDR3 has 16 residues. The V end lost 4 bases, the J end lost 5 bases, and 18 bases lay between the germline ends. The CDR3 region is CASSSLSRVVNNEQFF. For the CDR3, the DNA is TGTGCCAGCAGCTCCCTTAGTAGAGTGGTCAACAATGAGCAGTTCTTC. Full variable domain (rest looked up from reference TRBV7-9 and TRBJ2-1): DTGVSQNPRHKITKRGQNVTFRCDPISEHNRLYWYRQTLGQGPEFLTYFQNEAQLEKSRLLSDRFSAERPKGSFSTLEIQRTEQGDSAMYLCASSSLSRVVNNEQFFGPGTRLTVL.

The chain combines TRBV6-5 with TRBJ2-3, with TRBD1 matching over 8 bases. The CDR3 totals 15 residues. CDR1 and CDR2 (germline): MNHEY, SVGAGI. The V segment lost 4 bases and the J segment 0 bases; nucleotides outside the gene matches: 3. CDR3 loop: CASSLRTGSTDTQYF. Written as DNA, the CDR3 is TGTGCCAGCAGTTTAAGGACAGGGAGCACAGATACGCAGTATTTT.

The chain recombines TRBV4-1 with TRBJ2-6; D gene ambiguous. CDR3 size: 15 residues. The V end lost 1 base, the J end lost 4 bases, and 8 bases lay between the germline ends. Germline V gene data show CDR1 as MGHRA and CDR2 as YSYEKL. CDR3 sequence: CASSQAPAGANVLTF. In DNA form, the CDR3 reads TGCGCCAGCAGCCAAGCACCGGCGGGGGCCAACGTCCTGACTTTC.

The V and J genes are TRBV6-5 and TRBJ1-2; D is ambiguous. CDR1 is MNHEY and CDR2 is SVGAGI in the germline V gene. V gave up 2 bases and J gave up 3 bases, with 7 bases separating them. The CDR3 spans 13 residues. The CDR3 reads CASSYGPDYGYTF. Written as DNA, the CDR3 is TGTGCCAGCAGTTACGGGCCAGACTATGGCTACACCTTC.

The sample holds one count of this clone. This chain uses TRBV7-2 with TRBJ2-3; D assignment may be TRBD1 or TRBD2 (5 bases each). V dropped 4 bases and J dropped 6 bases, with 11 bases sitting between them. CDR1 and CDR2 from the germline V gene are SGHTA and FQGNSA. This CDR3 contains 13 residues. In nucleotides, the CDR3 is TGTGCCAGCAGCTGGGCAGGGACCGATACGCAGTATTTT. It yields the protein CASSWAGTDTQYF.

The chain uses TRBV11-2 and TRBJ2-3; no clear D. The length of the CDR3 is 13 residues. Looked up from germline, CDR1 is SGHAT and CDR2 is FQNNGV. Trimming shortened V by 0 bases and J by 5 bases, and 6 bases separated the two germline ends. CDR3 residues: CASSLEVGDTQYF. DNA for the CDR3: TGTGCCAGCAGCTTAGAAGTGGGAGATACGCAGTATTTT.